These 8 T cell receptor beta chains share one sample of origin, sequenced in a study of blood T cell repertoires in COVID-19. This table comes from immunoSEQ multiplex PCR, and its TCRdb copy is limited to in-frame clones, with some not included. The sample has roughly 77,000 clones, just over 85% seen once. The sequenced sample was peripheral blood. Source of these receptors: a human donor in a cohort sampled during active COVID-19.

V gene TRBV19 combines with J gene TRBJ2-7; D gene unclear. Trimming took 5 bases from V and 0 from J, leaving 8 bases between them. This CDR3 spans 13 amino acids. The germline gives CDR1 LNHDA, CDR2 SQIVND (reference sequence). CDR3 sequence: CASSYGISYEQYF. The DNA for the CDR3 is TGTGCCAGTAGTTACGGTATCTCCTACGAGCAGTACTTC.

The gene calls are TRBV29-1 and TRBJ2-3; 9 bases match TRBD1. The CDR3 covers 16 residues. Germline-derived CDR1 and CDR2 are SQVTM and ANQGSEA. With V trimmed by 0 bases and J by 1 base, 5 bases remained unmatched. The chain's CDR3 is CSVEDRGQGRTDTQYF. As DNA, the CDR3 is TGCAGCGTTGAAGATCGAGGACAGGGGCGCACAGATACGCAGTATTTT.

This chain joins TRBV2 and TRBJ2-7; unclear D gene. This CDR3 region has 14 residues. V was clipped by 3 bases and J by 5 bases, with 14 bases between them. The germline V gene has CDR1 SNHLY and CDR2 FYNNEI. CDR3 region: CASSDWRPTDEQYF. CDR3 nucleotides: TGTGCCAGCAGTGACTGGCGGCCCACGGACGAGCAGTACTTC.

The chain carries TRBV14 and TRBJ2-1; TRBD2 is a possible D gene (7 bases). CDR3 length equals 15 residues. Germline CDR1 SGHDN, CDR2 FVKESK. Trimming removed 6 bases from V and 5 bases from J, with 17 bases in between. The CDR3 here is CASSPRRGANNEQFF. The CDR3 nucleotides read TGTGCCAGCAGTCCCCGTCGGGGGGCAAACAATGAGCAGTTCTTC.

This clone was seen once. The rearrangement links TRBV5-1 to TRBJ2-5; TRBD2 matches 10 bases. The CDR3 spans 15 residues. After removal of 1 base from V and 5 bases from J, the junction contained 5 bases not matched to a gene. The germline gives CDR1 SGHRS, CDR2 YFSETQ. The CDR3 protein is CASSLPSGSGETQYF. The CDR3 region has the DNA TGCGCCAGCAGCTTGCCTAGCGGGAGCGGGGAGACCCAGTACTTC.

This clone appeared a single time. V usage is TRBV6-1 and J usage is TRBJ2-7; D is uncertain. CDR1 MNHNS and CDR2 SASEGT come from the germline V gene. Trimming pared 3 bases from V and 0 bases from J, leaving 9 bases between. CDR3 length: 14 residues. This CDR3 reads CASSDTRSSYEQYF. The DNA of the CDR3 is TGTGCCAGCAGTGATACACGGAGCTCCTACGAGCAGTACTTC.

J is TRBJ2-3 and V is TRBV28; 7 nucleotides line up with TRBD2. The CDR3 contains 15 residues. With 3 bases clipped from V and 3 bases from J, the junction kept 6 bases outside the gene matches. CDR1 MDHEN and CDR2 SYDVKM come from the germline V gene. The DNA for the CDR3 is TGTGCCAGCAGTTTTGTGCGCGGGGGAACAGATACGCAGTATTTT. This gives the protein CASSFVRGGTDTQYF.

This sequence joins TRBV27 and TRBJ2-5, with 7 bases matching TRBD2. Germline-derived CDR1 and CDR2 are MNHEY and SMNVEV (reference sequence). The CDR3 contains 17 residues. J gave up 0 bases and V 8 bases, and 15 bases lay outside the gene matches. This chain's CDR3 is CASGRRGRSTYQETQYF. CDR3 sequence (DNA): TGTGCCAGCGGCCGGCGGGGGAGAAGTACGTACCAAGAGACCCAGTACTTC.